These T cell receptor beta chains were read from a single sample in a study of CD8 T cells in Susac syndrome. A single record per CDR3 protein comes from TCRdb applying MiXCR to the immunoSEQ multiplex PCR reads. Among 200,000 or so distinct CDR3 sequences, about 95% were seen once, and the ten largest hold about 0.096%. The sequencing sample was made of CD4+ T cells from PBMCs. The receptor set was obtained from a human donor with multiple sclerosis. The CDR3 runs from the conserved cysteine through the conserved F or W. D genes are given only for firm matches. Some rows have no size entry. The others give once, few or many, or a class for an expanded clone.

V: TRBV30; J: TRBJ1-3; D: -; size: once; DNA: TGTGCCTTTACATTTCGGAGGGGGGACCTTTCCTCTGGAAACACCATATATTTT; CDR3: CAFTFRRGDLSSGNTIYF
V: TRBV29-1; J: TRBJ1-1; D: -; size: -; DNA: TGCAGCGTTGTTGTCATTCGCCGGACTGAAGCTTTCTTT; CDR3: CSVVVIRRTEAFF
V: TRBV20-1; J: TRBJ2-1; D: -; size: -; DNA: TGCAGTGCTAGTAGTGGGACTCCCCGTATGGAGCAGTTCTTC; CDR3: CSASSGTPRMEQFF
V: TRBV5-4; J: TRBJ2-7; D: -; size: -; DNA: TGTGCCAGCAGCTTGGGGACACCTCCCTACGAGCAGTACTTC; CDR3: CASSLGTPPYEQYF
V: TRBV10-3; J: TRBJ2-5; D: TRBD2; size: -; DNA: TGTGCCTCCGACCCTAGCGGGGGGTCCGAGACCCAGTACTTC; CDR3: CASDPSGGSETQYF
V: TRBV27; J: TRBJ1-5; D: -; size: -; DNA: TGTGCCAGCAGTTCCTCAACAGAAGGGTTCGATCAGCCCCAGCATTTT; CDR3: CASSSSTEGFDQPQHF
V: TRBV6-1; J: TRBJ2-7; D: TRBD2; size: -; DNA: TGTGCCAGCAGCCCGGGACTAGCGGGGTTCTCCTACGAGCAGTACTTC; CDR3: CASSPGLAGFSYEQYF
V: TRBV4-1; J: TRBJ2-6; D: -; size: -; DNA: TGCGCCAGCAGCCAAGAAGGACACCGCTCTGGGGCCAACGTCCTGACTTTC; CDR3: CASSQEGHRSGANVLTF
V: TRBV5-4; J: TRBJ1-2; D: -; size: once; DNA: TGTGCCAGCAGCTTGGACGAGACTAACTATGGCTACACCTTC; CDR3: CASSLDETNYGYTF
V: TRBV25-1; J: TRBJ1-1; D: -; size: -; DNA: TGTGCCAGTACCTATCTAGGAACTGAAGCTTTCTTT; CDR3: CASTYLGTEAFF
V: TRBV19; J: TRBJ2-1; D: TRBD2; size: once; DNA: TGTGCCAGTAGTATTAGCGGGGTTAATGAGCAGTTCTTC; CDR3: CASSISGVNEQFF
V: TRBV20-1; J: TRBJ2-3; D: TRBD2; size: -; DNA: TGCAGTGCTGACCCGAGCGGGATCCCTAGCACAGATACGCAGTATTTT; CDR3: CSADPSGIPSTDTQYF
V: TRBV5-4; J: TRBJ2-1; D: -; size: -; DNA: TGTGCCAGCAGGCTTGGGGAACGGAACAATGAGCAGTTCTTC; CDR3: CASRLGERNNEQFF
V: TRBV4-1; J: TRBJ1-1; D: TRBD1; size: -; DNA: TGCGCCAGCTACCCAGCCGGGACAGGGGTCACTGAAGCTTTCTTT; CDR3: CASYPAGTGVTEAFF
V: TRBV6-5; J: TRBJ1-1; D: -; size: -; DNA: TGTGCCAGCAGTCCCAGACGGTATCAGAACACTGAAGCTTTCTTT; CDR3: CASSPRRYQNTEAFF
V: TRBV20-1; J: TRBJ1-2; D: -; size: -; DNA: TGCAGTGCTAGAGCCCCCACGCTGGCCGTAGGCTACACCTTC; CDR3: CSARAPTLAVGYTF
V: TRBV20-1; J: TRBJ2-5; D: TRBD2; size: -; DNA: TGCAGTGCTTGCTCCCGGGGGGGAGGTGGGACCCAGTACTTC; CDR3: CSACSRGGGGTQYF
V: TRBV19; J: TRBJ1-2; D: -; size: -; DNA: TGTGCCAGTAGTCCCCGGGAGGGTCGTTCTAGGGGCTACACCTTC; CDR3: CASSPREGRSRGYTF
V: TRBV6-1; J: TRBJ2-3; D: TRBD2; size: -; DNA: TGTGCCGCATATACTAGCGGGACAGATACGCAGTATTTT; CDR3: CAAYTSGTDTQYF
V: TRBV11-2; J: TRBJ2-1; D: -; size: -; DNA: TGTGCCAGCAGCTTTAGACCTTCCTCCAATGAGCAGTTCTTC; CDR3: CASSFRPSSNEQFF
V: TRBV5-6; J: TRBJ2-1; D: -; size: -; DNA: TGTGCCAGCAGCTTGGACGGGAACTCCTACAATGAGCAGTTCTTC; CDR3: CASSLDGNSYNEQFF
V: TRBV15; J: TRBJ2-7; D: TRBD1; size: -; DNA: TGTGCCACCAGCAGAGATCGACAGGGCTACTACGAGCAGTACTTC; CDR3: CATSRDRQGYYEQYF
V: TRBV12-3/TRBV12-4; J: TRBJ1-2; D: -; size: once; DNA: TGTGCCAGCAGCCGAAACAGGGCGAACTATGGCTACACCTTC; CDR3: CASSRNRANYGYTF
V: TRBV3-1; J: TRBJ2-2; D: TRBD1; size: -; DNA: TGTGCCAGCAGCCGACAGGGCACCGGGGAGCTGTTTTTT; CDR3: CASSRQGTGELFF
V: TRBV20-1; J: TRBJ2-3; D: -; size: -; DNA: TGCAGTGCTATCCCAGCGGAGGGGGCAGATACGCAGTATTTT; CDR3: CSAIPAEGADTQYF
V: TRBV25-1; J: TRBJ1-2; D: TRBD1; size: -; DNA: TGTGCCAGCAGTGAAGACAGGGGTTTCTGGGGCTACACCTTC; CDR3: CASSEDRGFWGYTF
V: TRBV18; J: TRBJ2-2; D: -; size: -; DNA: TGTGCCAGCTCACCCCCCACGAGGGAGCTGTTTTTT; CDR3: CASSPPTRELFF
V: TRBV2; J: TRBJ1-6; D: -; size: -; DNA: TGTGCCAGCAGCGACAGCGATTCACCCCTCCACTTT; CDR3: CASSDSDSPLHF
V: TRBV11-2; J: TRBJ2-7; D: TRBD1; size: -; DNA: TGTGCCAGCAGCCCCGACAGGGGCGCCGAGCAGTACTTC; CDR3: CASSPDRGAEQYF
V: TRBV25-1; J: TRBJ2-2; D: -; size: -; DNA: TGTGCCAGCAGTGGACGAACGAACACCGGGGAGCTGTTTTTT; CDR3: CASSGRTNTGELFF
V: TRBV2; J: TRBJ1-5; D: -; size: -; DNA: TGTGCCAGCAGTGAAATCTCTAATCAGCCCCAGCATTTT; CDR3: CASSEISNQPQHF
V: TRBV29-1; J: TRBJ2-7; D: -; size: -; DNA: TGCAGCGTTGAGGGGGGTCTGGAGGAGCAGTACTTC; CDR3: CSVEGGLEEQYF
V: TRBV19; J: TRBJ2-1; D: TRBD2; size: once; DNA: TGTGCCAGTCGGACTAGCGGGTACAATGAGCAGTTCTTC; CDR3: CASRTSGYNEQFF
V: TRBV30; J: TRBJ2-5; D: -; size: -; DNA: TGTGCCTGGAGTGGCAGCGCCACGGGGACCCAGTACTTC; CDR3: CAWSGSATGTQYF